Sequencing of this TCR beta chain was carried out in a study of cytomegalovirus exposure and HLA in healthy donors (dated by TCRdb to about 2017). With respect to the entire study: According to a later analysis, one platform produced both the roughly 110 validation repertoires and the 666 repertoires of the first cohort. The study was designed to test whether signatures of past pathogen exposure could be identified by cataloging public T cell receptors. In addition to the first cohort of 500 to 850 subjects, a separate validation cohort of about 120 different subjects was used. High-throughput TCR immunosequencing, statistical association of individual TCRs with disease status, and machine learning were combined to predict cytomegalovirus infection status.

Library method: the immunoSEQ multiplex PCR assay. Turning to the authors' computational methods: To diagnose cytomegalovirus status from the catalog of TCR beta chain sequences, a statistical classification framework was built. This is the immuneACCESS table as TCRdb keeps it, with only in-frame sequences that have V and J called. A part of the clones is gone; compared with another copy, unresolved V genes explain less than half, and the rest is unexplained. Clonal size and the V and J genes are those of that table, whereas D and trimming came from the DNA. The sample table contains 75,000 to 95,000 clones; only one count was recorded for approximately 96% of them. Over 0.7% of the sample comes from the top ten. V is pared back by 4 bases and J by 8 bases, with 22 bases lying between the germline termini. Taken from cysteine to phenylalanine, the CDR3 has 16 residues. Only the CDR3 portion is preserved as DNA: 48 bases, with reading frame beginning at the first base. CDR1 and CDR2, per the germline V gene, are MGHRA and YSYEKL.

Donors formed part of the validation cohort, which comprised 95 to 150 subjects and was distinct from the first cohort of 690 or so subjects. On this clone itself: What antigen it recognizes has not been identified. Base quality data are lacking; no much larger clone is found one base away.

Findings and caveats that apply to the study as a whole: A total of roughly 160 TCR beta chains were listed by the study as associated with cytomegalovirus. The classifier was reported to diagnose cytomegalovirus status with high specificity and sensitivity in both the original and validation cohorts. In vitro tests confirmed that a few of the cytomegalovirus-associated TCR beta chains recognize cytomegalovirus antigens. In a later analysis, TCRs clustered in the first cohort were found to also tend to co-occur in the roughly 120 validation repertoires, with about 93% of cluster scores above 0. Most TCR sequences were seen in very few donors, while some public TCRs were found in many individuals. According to the authors, the approach could potentially be generalized to other disease states and immunological phenotypes. The validation cohort had no HLA typing available for a later analysis, so co-occurrence within that cohort was assessed over all 120 repertoires.

The sequence joins TRBV4-1 to TRBJ2-3; D gene: possibly TRBD2, on 5 matching bases. The sample taken for sequencing was PBMCs. The source of this sequence is a man aged 18-30 years in good health and CMV-seronegative. The CDR3 region has the sequence CASSPMIGRRTGTQYF. The DNA sequence is as follows: TGCGCCAGCAGCCCTATGATAGGACGGAGGACTGGTACGCAGTATTTT.